This T cell receptor beta chain originates from a study of blood T cell repertoires in COVID-19. Generated by immunoSEQ multiplex PCR, the TCRdb table keeps only in-frame clones and is missing some. The repertoire holds about 39,000 clones, with roughly 80% as singletons. The count of this clone is one. CDR3 length equals 14 residues. With V trimmed by 4 bases and J by 3 bases, 6 bases remained unmatched. Germline-derived CDR1 and CDR2 are SEHNR and FQNEAQ (reference sequence). This sequence joins TRBV7-9 and TRBJ2-7; TRBD2 matches at 7 bases. This receptor was identified in a man aged 60 to 75 in a cohort sampled during active COVID-19. The source material was peripheral blood. The DNA of the CDR3 is TGTGCCAGCAGCTCCGAGCGGGACTACTACGAGCAGTACTTC. Translating it yields CASSSERDYYEQYF. Looking up the rest from reference TRBV7-9 and TRBJ2-7 gives the full variable domain: DTGVSQNPRHKITKRGQNVTFRCDPISEHNRLYWYRQTLGQGPEFLTYFQNEAQLEKSRLLSDRFSAERPKGSFSTLEIQRTEQGDSAMYLCASSSERDYYEQYFGPGTRLTVT.